The 31 T cell receptor beta chains below come from one sample, sequenced in a study of T-cell memory formation after mild COVID-19. Each CDR3 protein is one row after TCRdb ran MiXCR on the 5' RACE reads. The table records 450,000 or so distinct CDR3 sequences, roughly 25% of them present only once. Input material: PBMCs or a T cell subset sorted from them (not recorded which). The receptors were gathered from an adult woman who had mild COVID-19 (a few samples of this study predate the infection). Cell type and time point are not known.

The V and J genes are TRBV28 and TRBJ1-5, with D unresolved. The CDR3 loop spans 14 amino acids. Looked up from germline, CDR1 is MDHEN and CDR2 is SYDVKM. The germline V and J ends were trimmed by 7 bases and 4 bases, with 14 bases remaining between them. The CDR3 DNA reads as TGTGCCAGCACCATACGCCCGGGGAATCAGCCCCAGCATTTT. Translating it yields CASTIRPGNQPQHF.

This clonotype has just a few counts. The gene calls are TRBV27 and TRBJ2-3; 8 bases map to TRBD2. The CDR3 is made up of 16 amino acids. The germline V gene encodes CDR1 MNHEY and CDR2 SMNVEV (reference sequence). The J segment lost 0 bases and the V segment lost 3 bases, leaving 5 bases of the junction unmatched. Written as DNA, the CDR3 is TGTGCCAGCAGTTTCGGCGGGGGGCTTAGCACAGATACGCAGTATTTT. Encoded protein: CASSFGGGLSTDTQYF.

V is TRBV21-1 and J is TRBJ1-6; the table's D call TRBD1 went unverified against the DNA. TRBV21-1 is noted as a pseudogene. The CDR3 totals 15 residues. The CDR3 loop reads CASSKELAGGSPLHF. The CDR3 nucleotides read TGTGCCAGCAGCAAAGAATTGGCAGGGGGATCACCCCTCCACTTT.

The chain couples TRBV2 to TRBJ2-5; D may be TRBD2 (6 bases). CDR1 is SNHLY and CDR2 is FYNNEI in the germline V gene. V was pared by 4 bases and J by 4 bases, with 13 bases between. The CDR3 has 14 residues. In DNA, the CDR3 is TGTGCCAGCAGTGGTAGCGGTTTTGGAGAGACCCAGTACTTC. Translated, it gives CASSGSGFGETQYF.

This clonotype was counted a few times. The chain joins TRBV29-1 to TRBJ2-1; D possibly corresponds to TRBD1 (6 bases). Per the germline V gene, CDR1 is SQVTM and CDR2 is ANQGSEA. This CDR3 has 11 amino acids. V lost 7 bases and J 7 bases, leaving 11 bases between the germline ends. The CDR3 protein is CSGSRGNEQFF. CDR3 coding DNA: TGCAGCGGTAGCAGGGGTAATGAGCAGTTCTTC.

This chain joins TRBV25-1 and TRBJ2-7, with D possibly being TRBD1 (5 bases). The CDR3 totals 14 residues. Trimming cost V 8 bases and J 0 bases, with 14 bases left between them. Germline lookup yields CDR1 MGHDK and CDR2 SYGVNS. As DNA, the CDR3 is TGTGCCAGCGCCCCGGCCAGGGACTCCTACGAGCAGTACTTC. Translated, it gives CASAPARDSYEQYF.

The sample holds a few counts of this clonotype. This sequence joins TRBV5-1 and TRBJ2-2; D is perhaps TRBD1 (6 bases). Per the germline V gene, CDR1 is SGHRS and CDR2 is YFSETQ. Deletions cut 0 bases from V and 9 bases from J, with 9 bases between. The CDR3 runs 13 residues. The chain's CDR3 is CASSLAGARELFF. The DNA for the CDR3 is TGCGCCAGCAGCTTGGCAGGGGCCAGGGAGCTGTTTTTT.

The genes are TRBV7-2 and TRBJ1-2, with D possibly TRBD1 on 5 matching bases. The CDR3 contains 14 residues. Between the trimmed V and J ends, which lost 3 bases and 8 bases, there was a span of 16 bases. Germline-derived CDR1 and CDR2 are SGHTA and FQGNSA. The CDR3 DNA reads TGTGCCAGCAGCTTCCCGAGCAGGGTGAAGGGCTACACCTTC. Protein sequence: CASSFPSRVKGYTF.

In its sample, this clonotype was seen a few times. The rearrangement links TRBV2 to TRBJ1-1, with D tentatively TRBD1 (5 bases). CDR3 length equals 13 residues. V was shortened by 6 bases and J by 2 bases, with 10 bases between the two germline ends. Germline-derived CDR1 and CDR2 are SNHLY and FYNNEI. The CDR3 sequence: CASRADINTEAFF. The DNA of the CDR3 is TGTGCCAGCAGGGCGGACATCAACACTGAAGCTTTCTTT.

The gene calls are TRBV5-4 and TRBJ1-2; weak D call: TRBD1 (5 bases). CDR3 length equals 14 residues. CDR1 and CDR2 from the germline V gene are SGHNT and YYREEE (reference sequence). V lost 0 bases and J 8 bases, leaving 14 bases between the germline ends. The CDR3 region is CASSLVVGTGGYTF. The CDR3 DNA sequence: TGTGCCAGCAGCTTGGTAGTGGGGACGGGCGGCTACACCTTC. Together with reference TRBV5-4 and TRBJ1-2, the CDR3 gives the full variable domain: ETGVTQSPTHLIKTRGQQVTLRCSSQSGHNTVSWYQQALGQGPQFIFQYYREEENGRGNFPPRFSGLQFPNYSSELNVNALELDDSALYLCASSLVVGTGGYTFGSGTRLTVV.

The chain combines TRBV2 with TRBJ2-5; D possibly matches TRBD1 or TRBD2 (5 bases each). CDR3 length equals 15 residues. Germline loops: CDR1 SNHLY, CDR2 FYNNEI. The ends were cut back, 7 bases at V and 4 bases at J, with 19 bases in the middle. The chain's CDR3 is CASTHPRGRGETQYF. CDR3 DNA: TGTGCCAGCACCCACCCCCGGGGCCGGGGAGAGACCCAGTACTTC.

At least ten counts were recorded for this clonotype. V gene TRBV11-1 combines with J gene TRBJ1-1, with D hard to call. The CDR3 contains 14 residues. CDR1 and CDR2 from the germline V gene are SGHAT and FQDESV (reference sequence). V lost 3 bases to trimming and J lost 1 base, with 9 bases between them. CDR3: CASSLGLGNTEAFF. The CDR3 region has the DNA TGTGCCAGCAGCTTGGGGTTAGGGAACACTGAAGCTTTCTTT.

The genes are TRBV12-3 or TRBV12-4 and TRBJ2-3, with TRBD1 as a possible D gene (5 bases). The CDR3 extends over 13 amino acids. With 6 bases removed from V and 2 bases from J, the gap between germline ends came to 9 bases. The DNA for the CDR3 is TGTGCCAGCAGGAAGGACATCACAGATACGCAGTATTTT. Translating it yields CASRKDITDTQYF.

This clonotype showed up just a few times. The V gene is TRBV29-1, the J gene TRBJ2-1, with 7 bases identical to TRBD2. The CDR3 has 15 residues. Germline V gene data show CDR1 as SQVTM and CDR2 as ANQGSEA. J was trimmed by 1 base and V by 3 bases; bases with no gene match: 6. The CDR3 bases are TGCAGCGTTGAGGGCGGGAGTCCGTCCTACAATGAGCAGTTCTTC. Protein product: CSVEGGSPSYNEQFF.

This clonotype has a handful of counts. This chain connects TRBV4-3 to TRBJ1-2; D is uncertain. The V gene lost 2 bases and the J gene lost 3 bases, with 22 bases spanning the gap. The CDR3 loop spans 18 amino acids. Per the germline V gene, CDR1 is LGHNA and CDR2 is YSLEER. The CDR3 region has the DNA TGCGCCAGCAGCCAAAAGGCATACGGCAATCCAGTACACTATGGCTACACCTTC. Residues: CASSQKAYGNPVHYGYTF.

This clonotype showed up just a few times. The chain has TRBV6-6 and TRBJ2-3; 12 nucleotides agree with TRBD2. Germline lookup yields CDR1 MNHNY and CDR2 SVGAGI (reference sequence). V shed 2 bases and J 4 bases; nucleotides not matched to a gene: 7. This CDR3 region has 17 residues. The CDR3 region has the DNA TGTGCCAGCAGTTACCATACTAGCGGGGGGTTTGCAGATACGCAGTATTTT. Its protein product is CASSYHTSGGFADTQYF.

The chain carries TRBV4-3 and TRBJ2-2; tentatively, D is TRBD1 (6 bases). This CDR3 has 16 residues. Trimming pared 3 bases from V and 2 bases from J, leaving 13 bases between. Germline CDR1 is LGHNA and CDR2 is YSLEER. Here the CDR3 DNA reads TGCGCCAGCAGCCAGGAGGACAGACGAAACACCGGGGAGCTGTTTTTT. Protein sequence: CASSQEDRRNTGELFF.

This chain uses TRBV7-8 with TRBJ1-1, with a weak D call TRBD1 (6 bases). Germline loops: CDR1 SGHVS, CDR2 FQNEAQ. V was shortened by 4 bases and J by 3 bases, with 9 bases between the two germline ends. CDR3 length: 13 residues. CDR3 nucleotides: TGTGCCAGCAGCTGGAGGGGGGACACTGAAGCTTTCTTT. It specifies CASSWRGDTEAFF.

A few counts support this clonotype. V is TRBV29-1 and J is TRBJ2-6; possible D gene TRBD2, 5 bases. From germline, CDR1 is SQVTM and CDR2 ANQGSEA. V gave up 7 bases and J gave up 0 bases, with 16 bases separating them. The CDR3 runs to 16 residues. CDR3 coding DNA: TGCAGCGCCCAGACGGACTTAGACTCTGGGGCCAACGTCCTGACTTTC. Translated: CSAQTDLDSGANVLTF.

The V and J genes are TRBV18 and TRBJ1-5; maybe TRBD1 (5 bases). Germline CDR1 and CDR2: KGHSH and LQKENI. The germline V and J ends were trimmed by 1 base and 4 bases, with 8 bases remaining between them. The CDR3 extends over 14 amino acids. CDR3 coding DNA: TGTGCCAGCTCACCACAAAGGGGTAATCAGCCCCAGCATTTT. Its translation is CASSPQRGNQPQHF. Variable domain in full (rest from reference TRBV18 and TRBJ1-5): NAGVMQNPRHLVRRRGQEARLRCSPMKGHSHVYWYRQLPEEGLKFMVYLQKENIIDESGMPKERFSAEFPKEGPSILRIQQVVRGDSAAYFCASSPQRGNQPQHFGDGTRLSIL.

This clonotype was observed a handful of times. The rearrangement joins TRBV5-1 to TRBJ2-1; no reliable D call. Trimming removed 4 bases at V and 8 bases at J, with 7 bases between. The CDR3 totals 11 residues. The germline CDR1 and CDR2 sequences are SGHRS and YFSETQ. This chain's CDR3 is CASSRMDEQFF. CDR3 coding DNA: TGCGCCAGCAGCAGAATGGATGAGCAGTTCTTC.

This clonotype was found a few times. The J gene is TRBJ1-5, the V gene TRBV29-1, with D unresolved. The CDR3 runs to 12 residues. Germline V gene sequence: CDR1 SQVTM, CDR2 ANQGSEA. Trimming shortened V by 5 bases and J by 2 bases, and 7 bases separated the two germline ends. Here the CDR3 DNA reads TGCAGCGTTAAGGCCGGCAATCAGCCCCAGCATTTT. It is translated as CSVKAGNQPQHF.

This clonotype was seen more than once but under ten times. V is TRBV18 and J is TRBJ1-1, with a weak D call TRBD1 (6 bases). CDR3 length equals 14 residues. The V end lost 1 base, the J end lost 7 bases, and 13 bases lay between the germline ends. Germline V CDR1 and CDR2: KGHSH, LQKENI. CDR3 in DNA: TGTGCCAGCTCACCACTCGGACGGACAGATGAAGCTTTCTTT. This translates into CASSPLGRTDEAFF. Looking up the rest from reference TRBV18 and TRBJ1-1 gives the full variable domain: NAGVMQNPRHLVRRRGQEARLRCSPMKGHSHVYWYRQLPEEGLKFMVYLQKENIIDESGMPKERFSAEFPKEGPSILRIQQVVRGDSAAYFCASSPLGRTDEAFFGQGTRLTVV.

The chain combines TRBV6-5 with TRBJ2-7; TRBD2 matches at 10 bases. The germline gives CDR1 MNHEY, CDR2 SVGAGI. Trimming removed 8 bases from V and 5 bases from J; junction bases left unmatched: 12. The CDR3 runs 15 residues. CDR3 amino acids: CASHGLAGVHNEQYF. CDR3 nucleotide sequence: TGTGCCAGCCACGGGCTAGCGGGAGTTCACAACGAGCAGTACTTC.

This chain uses TRBV5-1 with TRBJ2-2; 8 bases agree with TRBD1. CDR1 SGHRS and CDR2 YFSETQ come from the germline V gene. The CDR3 is 16 residues long. V lost 4 bases and J lost 5; bases outside the gene matches: 10. Here the CDR3 reads CASSIRTGIRTGELFF. The CDR3 DNA follows: TGCGCCAGCAGCATTCGGACAGGGATCCGTACCGGGGAGCTGTTTTTT.

At least ten counts were recorded for this clonotype. The rearrangement links TRBV5-1 to TRBJ1-5; D is uncertain. V was cut by 4 bases and J by 3 bases, with 11 bases left in between. The CDR3 spans 14 residues. Per germline, CDR1 SGHRS and CDR2 YFSETQ. CDR3 sequence: CASSPGQFNQPQHF. The CDR3, as DNA: TGCGCCAGCAGCCCCGGGCAGTTCAATCAGCCCCAGCATTTT.

This clonotype was found a few times. CDR3: CASSQVGQGFGNTIYF. DNA of the CDR3: TGTGCCAGCTCACAAGTCGGACAGGGTTTCGGAAACACCATATATTTT. This chain connects TRBV18 to TRBJ1-3; 8 bases align to TRBD1. The CDR3 covers 16 residues. The V segment lost 4 bases and the J segment 4 bases; nucleotides outside the gene matches: 9. Germline-derived CDR1 and CDR2 are KGHSH and LQKENI.

This clonotype occurred a few times. V gene TRBV5-5 combines with J gene TRBJ1-1; 10 positions match TRBD1. Germline values: CDR1 SGHKS, CDR2 YYEKEE (reference sequence). CDR3 length equals 16 residues. The junction had 10 bases not matched to a gene; V was cut back by 1 base and J by 7 bases. CDR3 DNA sequence: TGTGCCAGCAGCTTGCTACCTTCCGGGACAGGGGATGAAGCTTTCTTT. Translation gives CASSLLPSGTGDEAFF.

This clonotype was counted a few times. The rearrangement joins TRBV11-2 to TRBJ1-1; a weak D match, TRBD1 (6 bases). The V end lost 0 bases, the J end lost 1 base, and 9 bases lay between the germline ends. This CDR3 has 15 amino acids. CDR1 and CDR2 (germline): SGHAT, FQNNGV. This CDR3 reads CASSLEPGANTEAFF. The CDR3 coding sequence is TGTGCCAGCAGCTTAGAACCGGGGGCGAACACTGAAGCTTTCTTT.

This clonotype appeared a few times. The chain recombines TRBV6-5 with TRBJ2-1, with 7 bases fitting TRBD1. This CDR3 comprises 13 residues. The V gene's germline CDR1 is MNHEY and CDR2 SVGAGI. J was trimmed by 8 bases and V by 6 bases; bases with no gene match: 7. The CDR3 nucleotides are TGTGCCAGCAGCCTCGAGGGGGCTGATGAGCAGTTCTTC. Protein product: CASSLEGADEQFF.

This rearrangement joins TRBV9 to TRBJ2-7; D is perhaps TRBD2 (5 bases). Germline V gene data show CDR1 as SGDLS and CDR2 as YYNGEE. This CDR3 has 13 amino acids. V lost 3 bases and J 3 bases, leaving 10 bases between the germline ends. CDR3 region: CASSAQGGYEQYF. As DNA, the CDR3 is TGTGCCAGCAGCGCCCAAGGAGGCTACGAGCAGTACTTC.